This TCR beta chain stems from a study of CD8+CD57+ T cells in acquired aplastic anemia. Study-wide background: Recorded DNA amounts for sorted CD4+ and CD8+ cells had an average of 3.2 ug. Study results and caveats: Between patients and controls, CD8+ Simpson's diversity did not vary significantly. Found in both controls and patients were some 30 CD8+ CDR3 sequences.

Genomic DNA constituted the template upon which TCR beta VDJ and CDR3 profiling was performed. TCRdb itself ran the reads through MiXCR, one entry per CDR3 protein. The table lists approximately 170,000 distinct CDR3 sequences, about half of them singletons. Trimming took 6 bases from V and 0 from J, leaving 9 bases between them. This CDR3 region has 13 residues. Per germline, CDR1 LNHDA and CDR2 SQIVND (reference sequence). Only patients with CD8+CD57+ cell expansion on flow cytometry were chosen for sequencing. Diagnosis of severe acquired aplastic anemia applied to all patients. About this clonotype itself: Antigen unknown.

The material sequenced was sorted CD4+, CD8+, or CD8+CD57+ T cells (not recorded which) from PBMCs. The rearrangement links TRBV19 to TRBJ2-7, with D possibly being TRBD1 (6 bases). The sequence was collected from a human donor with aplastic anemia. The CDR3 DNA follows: TGTGCCAGTAGGGACAGCTACTCCTACGAGCAGTACTTC. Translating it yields CASRDSYSYEQYF.